This TCR beta chain was captured by sequencing in a study of blood T cell repertoires in COVID-19. Study as a whole: Sample material is recorded as cDNA or gDNA derived from T cells, B-cell-depleted T cells, or PBMCs.

Per the study methods: Quantification of nucleated cells was approximated via reference gene primer amplification. Profiling relied on immunoSEQ multiplex PCR, and the TCRdb table lists in-frame clones only, not all of them. From that table come the V and J calls and clone size; the DNA was used to work out D and trimming. The data contain about 49,000 clones, more than 75% of them seen just once; the ten biggest clones take up 2% to 2.5%. The germline V gene encodes CDR1 SGHTA and CDR2 FQGTGA. The CDR3 loop spans 15 amino acids. V shed 5 bases, J shed 6 bases, and the junction held 3 bases outside the gene matches. It was during active infection that Seattle patients were enrolled and then longitudinally followed.

The sequence was collected from a woman of 80 years or more with COVID-19, enrolled during active disease. The V call is TRBV7-3, the J call TRBJ2-1; 14 bases fit TRBD2. The sequencing input was peripheral blood. The CDR3 reads CASSLGTSGGNEQFF. In nucleotides, the CDR3 is TGTGCCAGCAGCCTCGGGACTAGCGGGGGCAATGAGCAGTTCTTC.